Shown below are 14 T cell receptor beta chains from a single sample sequenced in a study of technical replicates of blood from four donors. Some clones are missing from TCRdb's copy, which holds only in-frame ones; the method was immunoSEQ multiplex PCR. The table lists tens of thousands of clones, around 83% of them singletons. Sequencing was performed on PBMCs. The receptors were gathered from a human donor in good health. Some clones in this sample may be carry-over from other donors' samples.

In DNA, the CDR3 is TGTGCCAGCAGAGTCTCCTCGGGCGGGAGTGGCTACGAGCAGTACTTC. Encoded protein: CASRVSSGGSGYEQYF. This sequence joins TRBV6-6 and TRBJ2-7; 7 bases are shared with TRBD2. The CDR3 spans 16 residues. Germline CDR1 reads MNHNY; CDR2 reads SVGAGI (reference sequence). The trim removed 6 bases at V and 3 bases at J, leaving 14 bases unmatched.

This clone showed up just a few times. This chain joins TRBV5-6 and TRBJ2-5; D may be TRBD2 (5 bases). This CDR3 region has 14 residues. Germline V gene data show CDR1 as SGHDT and CDR2 as YYEEEE. V lost 6 bases and J lost 5, with 17 bases in between. In nucleotides, the CDR3 is TGTGCCAGCACCCACACTGGGAGAGGGGAGACCCAGTACTTC. Translated, it gives CASTHTGRGETQYF.

The gene calls are TRBV7-2 and TRBJ2-2; TRBD1 matches at 8 bases. CDR1 and CDR2 (germline): SGHTA, FQGNSA. CDR3 size: 14 residues. J lost 7 bases, V lost 5 bases, and 6 bases had no gene match. The CDR3 DNA reads TGTGCCAGCAGCCTCGGACAGGGAGGCGGGGAGCTGTTTTTT. Its translation is CASSLGQGGGELFF.

The rearrangement links TRBV9 to TRBJ1-2, with a weak D call TRBD1 (5 bases). Germline V gene sequence: CDR1 SGDLS, CDR2 YYNGEE. The CDR3 extends over 17 amino acids. The V gene lost 3 bases and the J gene lost 2 bases, with 20 bases spanning the gap. The CDR3: CASSALSLGNRNYGYTF. CDR3 sequence (DNA): TGTGCCAGCAGCGCACTCTCCCTAGGTAACAGGAACTATGGCTACACCTTC.

The CDR3, as DNA: TGTGCCAGCAGCTCGCCCGGGACAGGGGGCGAGCAGTACTTC. It codes for CASSSPGTGGEQYF. The rearrangement links TRBV7-8 to TRBJ2-7, with 11 positions matching TRBD1. The CDR3 has 14 residues. Trimming took 4 bases from V and 6 from J; bases not matched to a gene: 5. Germline V lookup: CDR1 SGHVS, CDR2 FQNEAQ. Together with reference TRBV7-8 and TRBJ2-7, the CDR3 gives the full variable domain: GAGVSQSPRYKVAKRGQDVALRCDPISGHVSLFWYQQALGQGPEFLTYFQNEAQLDKSGLPSDRFFAERPEGSVSTLKIQRTQQEDSAVYLCASSSPGTGGEQYFGPGTRLTVT.

The chain recombines TRBV27 with TRBJ1-1; D not certain. V dropped 4 bases and J dropped 1 base, with 13 bases sitting between them. The CDR3 is made up of 15 amino acids. CDR1 MNHEY and CDR2 SMNVEV come from the germline V gene (reference sequence). The CDR3 DNA reads TGTGCCAGCAGTTCACTATCATCGGGGAACACTGAAGCTTTCTTT. Translated, it gives CASSSLSSGNTEAFF.

The chain joins TRBV14 to TRBJ2-5; D not certain. This CDR3 is 15 amino acids long. The ends were cut back, 4 bases at V and 2 bases at J, with 14 bases in the middle. The germline gives CDR1 SGHDN, CDR2 FVKESK. The CDR3 nucleotides are TGTGCCAGCAGCCGTCGGCCAGCGATTCAAGAGACCCAGTACTTC. It yields the protein CASSRRPAIQETQYF.

This chain connects TRBV6-1 to TRBJ2-7; tentatively, D is TRBD2 (5 bases). The germline CDR1 and CDR2 sequences are MNHNS and SASEGT. The CDR3 spans 15 residues. The V end lost 5 bases, the J end lost 4 bases, and 18 bases lay between the germline ends. The CDR3 protein is CASSLTGIPPYEQYF. CDR3 DNA sequence: TGTGCCAGCAGTCTGACCGGGATTCCACCTTACGAGCAGTACTTC.

The rearrangement links TRBV4-3 to TRBJ1-2, with TRBD1 matching over 10 bases. CDR1 LGHNA and CDR2 YSLEER come from the germline V gene. The V gene end was trimmed by 4 bases and the J gene end by 7 bases; junction bases not matched to a gene: 9. The CDR3 totals 15 residues. The CDR3 is CASSRDRGFLGGYTF. The CDR3, as DNA: TGCGCCAGCAGCCGGGACAGGGGATTTTTGGGTGGCTACACCTTC.

This chain uses TRBV13 with TRBJ2-1, with 10 bases fitting TRBD1. The CDR3 totals 17 residues. CDR1 PRHDT and CDR2 FYEKMQ come from the germline V gene (reference sequence). The junction had 8 bases not matched to a gene; V was cut back by 2 bases and J by 4 bases. CDR3 residues: CASSLRRTDRGYNEQFF. The CDR3 coding sequence is TGTGCCAGCAGCTTAAGGAGAACGGACAGGGGGTACAATGAGCAGTTCTTC. Based on the CDR3 plus reference TRBV13 and TRBJ2-1, the full variable domain is AAGVIQSPRHLIKEKRETATLKCYPIPRHDTVYWYQQGPGQDPQFLISFYEKMQSDKGSIPDRFSAQQFSDYHSELNMSSLELGDSALYFCASSLRRTDRGYNEQFFGPGTRLTVL.

This chain links TRBV5-7 with TRBJ2-3; tentative D call: TRBD2 (5 bases). TRBV5-7 is assigned to the ORF class and has an uncertain function. CDR3 size: 14 residues. V was cut by 1 base and J by 4 bases, with 10 bases left in between. The CDR3 sequence is CASSLREWPDTQYF. In nucleotides, the CDR3 is TGTGCCAGCAGCTTGAGGGAGTGGCCAGATACGCAGTATTTT.

This chain links TRBV7-8 with TRBJ1-2; TRBD1 aligns across 8 bases. The CDR3 sequence is 16 residues long. V gave up 7 bases and J gave up 4 bases; unmatched junction bases: 14. Germline loops: CDR1 SGHVS, CDR2 FQNEAQ. CDR3 sequence reads: CASIDGWTGNPYGYTF. The CDR3 DNA reads as TGTGCCAGCATTGACGGTTGGACAGGGAACCCCTATGGCTACACCTTC.

The genes are TRBV4-2 and TRBJ2-7; the D gene is possibly TRBD2 (6 bases). The CDR3 spans 14 residues. V was shortened by 1 base and J by 3 bases, with 10 bases between the two germline ends. In germline, CDR1 is LGHNA, CDR2 YNFKEQ. The CDR3 DNA sequence: TGTGCCAGCAGCCAAGCGCGGGACGTCTACGAGCAGTACTTC. Its protein product is CASSQARDVYEQYF.

V is TRBV7-9 and J is TRBJ1-4, with D tentatively TRBD1 (5 bases). Germline CDR1 is SEHNR and CDR2 is FQNEAQ (reference sequence). The CDR3 is 16 amino acids. Trimming took 5 bases from V and 1 from J, leaving 14 bases between them. The CDR3 region has the DNA TGTGCCAGCAGCCTCCAGGAGGGGAGAACTAATGAAAAACTGTTTTTT. Amino acids: CASSLQEGRTNEKLFF.